The 12 T cell receptor beta chains reported below all come from one sample, sequenced in a study of blood T cell repertoires in COVID-19. The assay was immunoSEQ multiplex PCR, and TCRdb's table has in-frame clones only and misses some. The sample yields 200,000 to 250,000 clones, more than 65% seen once. Material: peripheral blood. The receptors originated from a man aged 45-65 years with active or convalescent COVID-19.

The rearrangement links TRBV20-1 to TRBJ1-1, with D unresolved. CDR3 length: 11 residues. The V gene's germline CDR1 is DFQATT and CDR2 SNEGSKA (reference sequence). Trimming left V 6 bases short and J 6 bases short, with 11 bases between. The CDR3 here is CSATYLAEAFF. CDR3 DNA sequence: TGCAGTGCAACATACCTCGCTGAAGCTTTCTTT.

The chain uses TRBV24-1 and TRBJ2-5; perhaps TRBD2 as D (5 bases). CDR1 and CDR2 (germline): KGHDR, SFDVKD. The CDR3 contains 14 residues. The ends were cut back, 4 bases at V and 2 bases at J, with 10 bases in the middle. The CDR3, as DNA: TGTGCCACCAGTGACCGATCGGGACAAGAGACCCAGTACTTC. Encoded protein: CATSDRSGQETQYF.

This chain uses TRBV3-1 (or the pseudogene TRBV3-2) with TRBJ1-1; 11 nucleotides align to TRBD1. The CDR3 runs to 15 residues. V was pared by 1 base and J by 5 bases, with 3 bases of the junction left unmatched. Germline V gives CDR1 LGHDT, CDR2 YNNKEL (reference sequence). CDR3 nucleotides: TGTGCCAGCAGCCAAGGCGGACAGGGGGCAACTGAAGCTTTCTTT. It specifies CASSQGGQGATEAFF.

The J gene is TRBJ1-3, the V gene TRBV28; D may be TRBD1 (6 bases). Germline V CDR1 and CDR2: MDHEN, SYDVKM. CDR3 length: 14 residues. Trimming pared 7 bases from V and 5 bases from J, leaving 15 bases between. CDR3 nucleotide sequence: TGTGCCAGCACAGGGGCCCCCTCCAGAAACACCATATATTTT. Translation: CASTGAPSRNTIYF.

This clone was seen just once. The chain employs TRBV15 and TRBJ2-5, with D possibly matching TRBD1 (5 bases). Looked up from germline, CDR1 is LNHNV and CDR2 is YYDKDF (reference sequence). This CDR3 region has 14 residues. V lost 0 bases and J 2 bases, leaving 7 bases between the germline ends. This chain's CDR3 is CATSRDAGQETQYF. The CDR3 DNA reads as TGTGCCACCAGCAGAGACGCAGGGCAAGAGACCCAGTACTTC.

This chain uses TRBV2 with TRBJ1-6; D gene uncertain. The germline gives CDR1 SNHLY, CDR2 FYNNEI. This CDR3 is 16 amino acids long. The ends were cut back, 5 bases at V and 5 bases at J, with 16 bases in the middle. CDR3 in amino acids: CASSLISTRHNSPLHF. Written as DNA, the CDR3 is TGTGCCAGCAGTTTAATATCGACACGACATAATTCACCCCTCCACTTT.

The chain joins TRBV6-5 to TRBJ2-7; 8 nucleotides align to TRBD1. Germline CDR1 MNHEY, CDR2 SVGAGI. The junction had 8 bases not matched to a gene; V was cut back by 10 bases and J by 3 bases. This CDR3 is built from 13 residues. The CDR3 DNA follows: TGTGCCACCGGACAGGGACTTAACTACGAGCAGTACTTC. The encoded protein is CATGQGLNYEQYF.

This chain uses TRBV18 with TRBJ2-3, with 8 bases that match TRBD1. This CDR3 comprises 15 residues. Germline CDR1 KGHSH, CDR2 LQKENI. The trim removed 5 bases at V and 1 base at J, leaving 5 bases unmatched. This CDR3 reads CASSKDRGGTDTQYF. The CDR3 nucleotides are TGTGCCAGCTCAAAAGACAGGGGCGGCACAGATACGCAGTATTTT.

This sequence joins TRBV2 and TRBJ2-7; D remains ambiguous. The CDR3 loop spans 13 amino acids. In germline, CDR1 is SNHLY, CDR2 FYNNEI. V lost 6 bases to trimming and J lost 4 bases, with 13 bases between them. CDR3 amino acids: CASRMAQTYEQYF. In DNA, the CDR3 is TGTGCCAGCAGAATGGCCCAAACGTACGAGCAGTACTTC. The whole variable domain, remainder taken from reference TRBV2 and TRBJ2-7, is EPEVTQTPSHQVTQMGQEVILRCVPISNHLYFYWYRQILGQKVEFLVSFYNNEISEKSEIFDDQFSVERPDGSNFTLKIRSTKLEDSAMYFCASRMAQTYEQYFGPGTRLTVT.

This clone came up once. The chain has TRBV29-1 and TRBJ1-2; D remains unclear. V was pared by 6 bases and J by 4 bases, with 15 bases between. The germline CDR1 and CDR2 sequences are SQVTM and ANQGSEA. The CDR3 covers 13 residues. Written as DNA, the CDR3 is TGCAGCGTCCTTGACTTTCGGTCCTATGGCTACACCTTC. Protein product: CSVLDFRSYGYTF.

This chain uses TRBV13 with TRBJ2-1; 9 bases match TRBD2. Germline CDR1 reads PRHDT; CDR2 reads FYEKMQ (reference sequence). The CDR3 sequence is 17 residues long. V lost 1 base to trimming and J lost 7 bases; unmatched junction nucleotides: 11. CDR3 loop: CASSLAPFLAGINEQFF. The CDR3 coding sequence is TGTGCCAGCAGCTTAGCCCCCTTCCTAGCGGGGATTAATGAGCAGTTCTTC.

This clone was detected only once. The chain has TRBV28 and TRBJ1-5; D remains ambiguous. Trimming left V 4 bases short and J 4 bases short, with 11 bases between. CDR3 length: 14 amino acids. Germline assignment: CDR1 MDHEN and CDR2 SYDVKM. Here the CDR3 reads CASSSQFANQPQHF. In DNA, the CDR3 is TGTGCCAGCAGTTCTCAGTTTGCTAATCAGCCCCAGCATTTT.